The T cell receptor beta chain under discussion was sequenced for a study of cytomegalovirus exposure and HLA in healthy donors. Study summary: Early released data had tens of millions of unique TCRs, all coming from HLA-typed donors. The study, taken as a whole, reports: The study dropped some indistinguishable V segments, TRBV6-2 and TRBV6-3 among them. Later work associated roughly 17,000 TCR beta sequences with HLA alleles at 0.05 false discovery rate.

The CDR3 contains 14 residues. With V trimmed by 0 bases and J by 10 bases, 4 bases remained unmatched. CDR1 is MGHRA, CDR2 YSYEKL, per germline. The primer mix had 60 Vbeta and 13 Jbeta primers. The data were produced by immunoSEQ multiplex PCR, yet TCRdb's version contains in-frame clones alone and is incomplete. Among 150,000 to 200,000 clones, around 80% were seen once, and the ten largest hold about 2.5%. Concerning this clone: Its target is unknown.

The origin of this receptor is a woman aged 25 to 39 in good health and CMV-seropositive. The sample taken for sequencing was PBMCs. This chain uses TRBV4-1 with TRBJ1-4; 8 bases match TRBD1. The CDR3 DNA reads TGCGCCAGCAGCCAAGAGGACAGGGTAGGAAAACTGTTTTTT. Translation: CASSQEDRVGKLFF.